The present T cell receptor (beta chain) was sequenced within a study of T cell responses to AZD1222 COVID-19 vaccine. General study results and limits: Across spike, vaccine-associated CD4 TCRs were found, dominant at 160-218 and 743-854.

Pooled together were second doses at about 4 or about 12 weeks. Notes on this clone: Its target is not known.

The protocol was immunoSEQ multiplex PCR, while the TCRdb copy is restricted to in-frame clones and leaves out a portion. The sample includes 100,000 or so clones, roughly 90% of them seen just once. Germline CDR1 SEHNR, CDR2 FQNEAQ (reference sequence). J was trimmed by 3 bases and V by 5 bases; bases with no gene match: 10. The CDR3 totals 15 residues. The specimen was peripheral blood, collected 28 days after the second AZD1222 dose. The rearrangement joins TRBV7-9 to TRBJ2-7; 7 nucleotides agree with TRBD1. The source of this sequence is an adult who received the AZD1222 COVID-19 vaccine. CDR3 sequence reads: CASSHNDRVGYEQYF. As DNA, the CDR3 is TGTGCCAGCAGCCATAATGACAGGGTAGGCTACGAGCAGTACTTC. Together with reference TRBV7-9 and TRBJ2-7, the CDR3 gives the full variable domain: DTGVSQNPRHKITKRGQNVTFRCDPISEHNRLYWYRQTLGQGPEFLTYFQNEAQLEKSRLLSDRFSAERPKGSFSTLEIQRTEQGDSAMYLCASSHNDRVGYEQYFGPGTRLTVT.